This is a list of T cell receptor beta chains from one sample in a study of low-dose radiotherapy and immunotherapy resistance in tumors. In TCRdb, the reads were re-called with MiXCR into one record per CDR3 protein. The sample contains 57,000 or so distinct CDR3 sequences, roughly 24% of which appear only once. The source was PBMCs, collected before treatment. These receptors came from a male donor with prostate cancer. Both conserved end residues are part of each CDR3. Fields, in order: V gene, D gene, clone size, J gene, CDR3 protein, CDR3 DNA. The D gene is left open where the match is weak. Rows may omit the clone size; those that give it use once, few, many or a size class.

V: TRBV6-8; D: .; size: .; J: TRBJ2-3; CDR3: CASSALSGNLGDTQYF; DNA: TGTGCCAGCAGTGCCCTTTCCGGGAATCTGGGAGATACGCAGTATTTT
V: TRBV6-2/TRBV6-3; D: .; size: few; J: TRBJ1-6; CDR3: CASSLTNSPLHF; DNA: TGTGCCAGCAGTTTGACTAATTCACCCCTCCACTTT
V: TRBV3-1; D: TRBD2; size: many; J: TRBJ2-3; CDR3: CASSQSGSLPDTQYF; DNA: TGTGCCAGCAGCCAAAGCGGGAGTTTACCAGATACGCAGTATTTT
V: TRBV14; D: .; size: many; J: TRBJ2-5; CDR3: CASSPGGVQETQYF; DNA: TGTGCCAGCAGCCCCGGAGGGGTACAAGAGACCCAGTACTTC
V: TRBV6-6; D: TRBD1; size: many; J: TRBJ1-2; CDR3: CASSNTGQGGGYTF; DNA: TGTGCCAGCTCGAATACGGGACAGGGAGGTGGCTACACCTTC
V: TRBV20-1; D: TRBD1; size: many; J: TRBJ1-3; CDR3: CSAWDSSGNTIYF; DNA: TGCAGTGCCTGGGACAGCTCTGGAAACACCATATATTTT
V: TRBV5-1; D: .; size: many; J: TRBJ1-1; CDR3: CASSPLRGAPEAFF; DNA: TGCGCCAGCAGCCCCCTTAGGGGAGCCCCTGAAGCTTTCTTT
V: TRBV6-6; D: TRBD1; size: many; J: TRBJ2-7; CDR3: CASSYSETGGNEQYF; DNA: TGTGCCAGCAGTTACTCGGAGACAGGGGGCAACGAGCAGTACTTC
V: TRBV14; D: .; size: many; J: TRBJ2-7; CDR3: CASSHSGAYEQYF; DNA: TGTGCCAGCAGCCATTCAGGCGCCTACGAGCAGTACTTC
V: TRBV7-2; D: .; size: .; J: TRBJ2-3; CDR3: CASSLAGPASTDTQYF; DNA: TGTGCCAGCAGCTTAGCCGGCCCCGCTAGCACAGATACGCAGTATTTT
V: TRBV2; D: TRBD1; size: many; J: TRBJ2-7; CDR3: CASSRQGDSYEQYF; DNA: TGTGCCAGCAGTCGACAGGGGGATTCCTACGAGCAGTACTTC
V: TRBV6-1; D: TRBD1; size: few; J: TRBJ2-5; CDR3: CASSQGAQETQYF; DNA: TGTGCCAGCAGCCAGGGGGCGCAGGAGACCCAGTACTTC
V: TRBV5-1; D: .; size: .; J: TRBJ2-2; CDR3: CASSLGVTGELFFF; DNA: .